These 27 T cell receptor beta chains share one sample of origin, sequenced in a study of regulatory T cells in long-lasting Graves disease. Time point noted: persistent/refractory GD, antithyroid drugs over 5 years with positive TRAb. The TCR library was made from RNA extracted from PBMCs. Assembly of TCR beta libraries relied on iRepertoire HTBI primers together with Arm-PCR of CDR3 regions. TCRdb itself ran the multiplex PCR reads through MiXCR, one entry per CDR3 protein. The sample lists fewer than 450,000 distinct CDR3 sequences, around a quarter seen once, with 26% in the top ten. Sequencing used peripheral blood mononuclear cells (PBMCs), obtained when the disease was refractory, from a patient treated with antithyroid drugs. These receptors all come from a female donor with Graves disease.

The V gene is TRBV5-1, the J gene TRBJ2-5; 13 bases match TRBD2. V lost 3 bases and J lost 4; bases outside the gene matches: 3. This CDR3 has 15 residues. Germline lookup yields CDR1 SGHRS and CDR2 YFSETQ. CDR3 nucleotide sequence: TGCGCCAGCAGCTGGACTAGCGGGAGAGGAGAGACCCAGTACTTC. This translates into CASSWTSGRGETQYF.

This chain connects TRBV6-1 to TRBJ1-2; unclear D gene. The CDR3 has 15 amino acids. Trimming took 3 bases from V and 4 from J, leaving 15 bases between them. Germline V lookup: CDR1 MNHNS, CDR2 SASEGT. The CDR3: CASSESLPPAYGYTF. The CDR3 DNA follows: TGTGCCAGCAGTGAGAGTCTCCCACCAGCCTATGGCTACACCTTC.

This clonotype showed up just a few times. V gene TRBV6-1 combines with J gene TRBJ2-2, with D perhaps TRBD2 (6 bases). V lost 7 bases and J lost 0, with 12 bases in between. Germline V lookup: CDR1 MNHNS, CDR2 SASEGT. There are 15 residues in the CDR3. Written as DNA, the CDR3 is TGTGCCAGCATAGTCGGGAGCACGAACACCGGGGAGCTGTTTTTT. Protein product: CASIVGSTNTGELFF.

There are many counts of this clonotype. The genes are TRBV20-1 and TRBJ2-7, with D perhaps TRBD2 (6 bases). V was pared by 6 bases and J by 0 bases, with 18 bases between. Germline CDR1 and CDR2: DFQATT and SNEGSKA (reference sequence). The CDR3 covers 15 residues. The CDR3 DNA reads TGCAGTGCCGAGTCTTCGGGGGAGTCCTCCTACGAGCAGTACTTC. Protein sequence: CSAESSGESSYEQYF.

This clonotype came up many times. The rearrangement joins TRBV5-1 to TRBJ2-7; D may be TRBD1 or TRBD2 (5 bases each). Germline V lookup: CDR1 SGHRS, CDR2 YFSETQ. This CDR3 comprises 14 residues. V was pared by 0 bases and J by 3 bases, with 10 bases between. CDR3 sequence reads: CASSLGDAGYEQYF. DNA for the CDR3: TGCGCCAGCAGCTTGGGGGACGCCGGCTACGAGCAGTACTTC.

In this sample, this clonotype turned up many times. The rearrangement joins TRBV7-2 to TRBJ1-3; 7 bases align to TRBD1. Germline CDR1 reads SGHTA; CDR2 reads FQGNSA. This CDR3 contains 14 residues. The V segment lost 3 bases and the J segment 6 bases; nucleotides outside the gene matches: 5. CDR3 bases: TGTGCCAGCAGCTTCGACAGGGTGACAAACACCATATATTTT. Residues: CASSFDRVTNTIYF.

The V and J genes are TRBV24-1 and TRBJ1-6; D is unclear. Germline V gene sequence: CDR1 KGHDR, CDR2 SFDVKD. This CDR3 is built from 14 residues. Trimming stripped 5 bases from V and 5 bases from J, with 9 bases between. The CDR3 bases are TGTGCCACCAGTGGAACAAGAGATAATTCACCCCTCCACTTT. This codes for CATSGTRDNSPLHF.

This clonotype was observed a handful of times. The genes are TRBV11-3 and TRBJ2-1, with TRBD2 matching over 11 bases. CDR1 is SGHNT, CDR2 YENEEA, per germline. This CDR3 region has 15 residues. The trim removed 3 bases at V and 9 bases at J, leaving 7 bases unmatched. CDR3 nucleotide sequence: TGTGCCAGCAGCTTTACTAGCGGGAGTCGTAGTGAGCAGTTCTTC. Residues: CASSFTSGSRSEQFF. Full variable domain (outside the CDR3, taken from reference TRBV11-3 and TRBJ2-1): EAGVVQSPRYKIIEKKQPVAFWCNPISGHNTLYWYLQNLGQGPELLIRYENEEAVDDSQLPKDRFSAERLKGVDSTLKIQPAELGDSAVYLCASSFTSGSRSEQFFGPGTRLTVL.

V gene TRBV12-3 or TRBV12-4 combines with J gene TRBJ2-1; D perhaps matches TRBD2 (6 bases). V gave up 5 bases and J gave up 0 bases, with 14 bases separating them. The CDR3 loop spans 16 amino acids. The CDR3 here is CASSDALGGSYNEQFF. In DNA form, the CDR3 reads TGTGCCAGCAGTGACGCGCTGGGGGGCTCCTACAATGAGCAGTTCTTC.

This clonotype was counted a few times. CDR3 residues: CASSQDPLGRTQYF. CDR3 in DNA: TGCGCCAGCAGCCAAGATCCACTAGGGAGGACCCAGTACTTC. The chain recombines TRBV4-1 with TRBJ2-5; D perhaps matches TRBD2 (5 bases). Germline V gene data show CDR1 as MGHRA and CDR2 as YSYEKL. Trimming shortened V by 0 bases and J by 7 bases, and 12 bases separated the two germline ends. The CDR3 is made up of 14 amino acids.

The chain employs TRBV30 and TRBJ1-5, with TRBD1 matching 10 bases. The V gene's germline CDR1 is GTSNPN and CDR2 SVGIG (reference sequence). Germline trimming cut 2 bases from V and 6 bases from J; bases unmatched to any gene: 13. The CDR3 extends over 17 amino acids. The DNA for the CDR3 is TGTGCCTGGAGTCAGGACAGGGGGAACTCCCAGGGTCAGCCCCAGCATTTT. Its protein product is CAWSQDRGNSQGQPQHF.

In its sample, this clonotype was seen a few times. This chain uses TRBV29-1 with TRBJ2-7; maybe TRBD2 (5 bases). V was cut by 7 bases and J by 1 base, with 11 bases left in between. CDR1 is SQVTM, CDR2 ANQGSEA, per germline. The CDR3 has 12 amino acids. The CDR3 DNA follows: TGCAGCGCCTCACTAGAATCCTACGAGCAGTACTTC. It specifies CSASLESYEQYF.

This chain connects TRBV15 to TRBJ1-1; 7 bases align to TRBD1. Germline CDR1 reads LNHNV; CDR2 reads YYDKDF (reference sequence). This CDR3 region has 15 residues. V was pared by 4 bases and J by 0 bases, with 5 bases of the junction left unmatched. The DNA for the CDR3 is TGTGCCACCAGCACCCGGGACAGATTGAACACTGAAGCTTTCTTT. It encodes CATSTRDRLNTEAFF.

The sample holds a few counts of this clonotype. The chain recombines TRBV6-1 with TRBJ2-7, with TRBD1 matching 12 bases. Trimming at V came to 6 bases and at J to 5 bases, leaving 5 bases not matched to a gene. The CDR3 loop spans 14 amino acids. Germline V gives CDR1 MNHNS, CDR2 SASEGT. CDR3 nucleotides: TGTGCCAGCAGGCCGGGACAGGGGGCCAACGAGCAGTACTTC. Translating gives CASRPGQGANEQYF.

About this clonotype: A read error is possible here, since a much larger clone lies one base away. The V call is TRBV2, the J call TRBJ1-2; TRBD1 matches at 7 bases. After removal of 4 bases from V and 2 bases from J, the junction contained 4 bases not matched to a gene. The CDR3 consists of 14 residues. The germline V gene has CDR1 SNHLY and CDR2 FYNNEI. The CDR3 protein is CASSVQGDNYGYTF. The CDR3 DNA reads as TGTGCCAGCAGTGTTCAGGGGGACAACTATGGCTACACCTTC.

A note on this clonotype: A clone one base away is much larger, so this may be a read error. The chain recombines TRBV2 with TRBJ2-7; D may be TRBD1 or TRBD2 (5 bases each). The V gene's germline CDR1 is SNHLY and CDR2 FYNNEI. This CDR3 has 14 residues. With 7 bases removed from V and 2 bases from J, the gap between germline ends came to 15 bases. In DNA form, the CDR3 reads TGTGCCAGCATTCTACCGGGACCTCCCTACGAGCAGTACTTC. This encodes CASILPGPPYEQYF.

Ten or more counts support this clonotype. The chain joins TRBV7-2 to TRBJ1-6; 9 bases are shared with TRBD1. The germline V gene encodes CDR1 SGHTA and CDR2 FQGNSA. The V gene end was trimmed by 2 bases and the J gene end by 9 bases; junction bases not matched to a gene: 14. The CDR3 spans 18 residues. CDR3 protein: CASSLQTGGMFFGSPLHF. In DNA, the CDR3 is TGTGCCAGCAGCTTACAAACAGGGGGCATGTTTTTCGGTTCACCCCTCCACTTT.

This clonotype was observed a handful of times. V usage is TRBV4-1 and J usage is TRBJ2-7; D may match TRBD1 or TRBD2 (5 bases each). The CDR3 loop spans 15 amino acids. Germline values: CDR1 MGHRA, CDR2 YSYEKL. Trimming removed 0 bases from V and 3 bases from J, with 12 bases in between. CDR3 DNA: TGCGCCAGCAGCCAAGACCTGGGACCCTACTACGAGCAGTACTTC. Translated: CASSQDLGPYYEQYF.

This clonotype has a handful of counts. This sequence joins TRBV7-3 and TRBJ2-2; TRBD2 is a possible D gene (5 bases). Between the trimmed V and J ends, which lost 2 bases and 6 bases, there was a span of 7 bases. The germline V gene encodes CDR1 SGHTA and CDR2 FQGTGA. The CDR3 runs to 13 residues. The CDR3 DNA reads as TGTGCCAGCAGCTTAGAGAGGGCCGGGGAGCTGTTTTTT. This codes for CASSLERAGELFF.

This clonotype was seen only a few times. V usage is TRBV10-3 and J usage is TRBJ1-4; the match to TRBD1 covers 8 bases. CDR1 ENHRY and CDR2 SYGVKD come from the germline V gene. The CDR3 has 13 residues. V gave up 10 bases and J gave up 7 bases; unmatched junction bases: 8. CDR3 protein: CATAGQDTEKLFF. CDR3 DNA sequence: TGTGCCACGGCGGGACAGGATACTGAAAAACTGTTTTTT.

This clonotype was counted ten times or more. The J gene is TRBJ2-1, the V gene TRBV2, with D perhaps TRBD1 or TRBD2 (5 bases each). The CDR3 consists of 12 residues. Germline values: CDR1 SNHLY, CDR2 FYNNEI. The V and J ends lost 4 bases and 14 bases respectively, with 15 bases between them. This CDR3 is CASSAVGQGEFF. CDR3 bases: TGTGCCAGCAGTGCTGTCGGGCAGGGAGAGTTCTTC.

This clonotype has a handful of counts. Here the CDR3 reads CSAGTATGYSNQPQHF. In DNA form, the CDR3 reads TGCAGTGCGGGGACAGCCACCGGATATAGCAATCAGCCCCAGCATTTT. The chain has TRBV20-1 and TRBJ1-5; the match to TRBD1 covers 7 bases. The CDR3 covers 16 residues. Germline CDR1 DFQATT, CDR2 SNEGSKA (reference sequence). Germline trimming cut 6 bases from V and 0 bases from J; bases unmatched to any gene: 11.

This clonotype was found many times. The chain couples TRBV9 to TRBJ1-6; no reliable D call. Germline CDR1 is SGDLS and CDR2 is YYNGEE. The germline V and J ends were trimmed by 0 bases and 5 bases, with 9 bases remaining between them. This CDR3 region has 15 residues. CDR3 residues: CASSVATEDNSPLHF. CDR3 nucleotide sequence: TGTGCCAGCAGCGTAGCGACGGAGGATAATTCACCCCTCCACTTT.

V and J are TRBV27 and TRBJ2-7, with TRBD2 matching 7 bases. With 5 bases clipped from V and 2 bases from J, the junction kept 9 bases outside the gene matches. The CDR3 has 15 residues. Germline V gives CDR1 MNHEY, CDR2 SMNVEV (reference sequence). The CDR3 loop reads CASSGVLSGAYEQYF. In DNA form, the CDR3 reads TGTGCCAGCAGTGGGGTTCTCAGCGGGGCCTACGAGCAGTACTTC.

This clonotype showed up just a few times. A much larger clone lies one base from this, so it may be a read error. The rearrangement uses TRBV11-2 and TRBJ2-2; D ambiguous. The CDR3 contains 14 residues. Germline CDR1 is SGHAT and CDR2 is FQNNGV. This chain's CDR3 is CVSSSAINTGELFF. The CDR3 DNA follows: TGTGTCAGCAGCTCCGCAATCAACACCGGGGAGCTGTTTTTT.

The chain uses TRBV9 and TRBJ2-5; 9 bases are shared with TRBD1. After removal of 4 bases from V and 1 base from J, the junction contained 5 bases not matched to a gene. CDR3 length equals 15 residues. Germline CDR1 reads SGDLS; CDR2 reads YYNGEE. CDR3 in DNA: TGTGCCAGCAGCTCCCGGACAGGGGTCCAAGAGACCCAGTACTTC. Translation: CASSSRTGVQETQYF.

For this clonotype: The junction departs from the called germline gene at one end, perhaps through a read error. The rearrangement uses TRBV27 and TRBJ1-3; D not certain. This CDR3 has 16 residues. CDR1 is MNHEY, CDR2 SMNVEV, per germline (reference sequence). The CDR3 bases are TGTGCCGGCAGTCCCAGAAGGACGACGTCGGGAAACACCATATATTTT. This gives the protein CAGSPRRTTSGNTIYF.